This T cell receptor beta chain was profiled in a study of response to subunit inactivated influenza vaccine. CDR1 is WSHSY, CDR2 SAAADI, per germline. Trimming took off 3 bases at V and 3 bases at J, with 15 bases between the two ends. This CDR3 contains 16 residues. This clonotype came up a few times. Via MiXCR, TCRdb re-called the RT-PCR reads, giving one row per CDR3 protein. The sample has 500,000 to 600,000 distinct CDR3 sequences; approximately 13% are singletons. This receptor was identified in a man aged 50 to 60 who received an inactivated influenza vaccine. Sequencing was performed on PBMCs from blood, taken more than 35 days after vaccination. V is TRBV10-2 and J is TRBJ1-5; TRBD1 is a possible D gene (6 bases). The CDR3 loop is CASSDSGGGPNQPQHF. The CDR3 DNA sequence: TGCGCCAGCAGTGACTCCGGTGGGGGCCCCAATCAGCCCCAGCATTTT.